This paragraph reports one T cell receptor beta chain. These data come from a study of glioma-infiltrating T cells after dendritic cell vaccination. Study-wide background: Three intradermal dendritic cell vaccine injections were given every two weeks.

The immunoSEQ assay amplified TCRB CDR3 from up to about 2 ug DNA. This table comes from immunoSEQ multiplex PCR, and its TCRdb copy is limited to in-frame clones, with some not included. The sample includes around 21,000 clones, 79% of them seen just once. V was cut by 1 base and J by 5 bases, with 17 bases left in between. The CDR3 consists of 16 residues. Germline CDR1 reads LGHNA; CDR2 reads YSLEER. This chain joins TRBV4-3 and TRBJ2-5, with unresolved D. This specimen was blood, taken before dendritic cell vaccination. The sequence derives from a human donor with glioblastoma. CDR3 coding DNA: TGCGCCAGCAGCCAAGGACAAGGTAGTCCGGTGGAGACCCAGTACTTC. It is translated as CASSQGQGSPVETQYF.